This T cell receptor (beta chain) is from a study of CD4 T cells in relation to SARS-CoV-2 and coronaviruses. Clones were read by immunoSEQ multiplex PCR, and TCRdb kept only the in-frame ones, dropping some. Altogether under 50,000 clones are present, more than 75% being singletons, with the ten largest covering 9% to 9.5%. Study-wide findings and caveats: Samples before the pandemic and after infection were not matched within any donor.

A note on this clone: Its antigen is as yet unknown.

The V end was cut by 2 bases, the J end by 3 bases, with 14 bases between. The germline V gene has CDR1 MDHEN and CDR2 SYDVKM. There are 16 residues in the CDR3. The sequenced sample was memory CD4+ T cells from PBMCs. The V gene is TRBV28, the J gene TRBJ1-5; a possible D gene is TRBD1 (5 bases). This TCR was sampled from an adult with COVID-19. CDR3 protein: CASSLRFGADNQPQHF. The CDR3 nucleotides read TGTGCCAGCAGTTTACGTTTTGGGGCAGACAATCAGCCCCAGCATTTT.